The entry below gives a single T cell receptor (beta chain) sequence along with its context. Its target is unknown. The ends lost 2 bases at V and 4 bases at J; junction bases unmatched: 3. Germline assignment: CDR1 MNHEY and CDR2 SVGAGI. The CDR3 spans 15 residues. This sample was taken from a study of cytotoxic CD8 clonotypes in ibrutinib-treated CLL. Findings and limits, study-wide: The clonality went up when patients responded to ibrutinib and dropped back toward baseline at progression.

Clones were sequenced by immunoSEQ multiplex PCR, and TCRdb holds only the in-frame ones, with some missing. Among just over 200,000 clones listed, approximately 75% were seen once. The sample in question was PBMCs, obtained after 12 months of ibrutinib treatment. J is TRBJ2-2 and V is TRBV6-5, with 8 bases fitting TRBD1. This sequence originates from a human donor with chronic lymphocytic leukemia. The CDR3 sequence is CASSYQGAGTGELFF. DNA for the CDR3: TGTGCCAGCAGTTACCAGGGGGCGGGCACCGGGGAGCTGTTTTTT.